This entry is about one TCR beta chain. This CDR3 is built from 14 residues. Germline CDR1 and CDR2: SEHNR and FQNEAQ (reference sequence). Trimming removed 0 bases from V and 6 bases from J, with 11 bases in between. These data originate in a study of T cells in Graves' hyperthyroidism and ophthalmopathy. Researchers amplified the TCR beta CDR3 regions from RNA transcripts. The HTBI primer set served for first-round RT-PCR of the TCR CDR3. A single record per CDR3 protein comes from TCRdb applying MiXCR to the multiplex PCR reads. The table records about 500,000 distinct CDR3 sequences, over 45% of them present only once.

The V call is TRBV7-9, the J call TRBJ1-1, with TRBD1 as a possible D gene (6 bases). This clonotype originated in an adult woman with Graves' disease, either hyperthyroidism or ophthalmopathy (not recorded which). The sample was peripheral blood or thyroid tissue (not recorded which). CDR3 region: CASSLAGGISEAFF. Here the CDR3 DNA reads TGTGCCAGCAGCTTAGCAGGGGGTATCTCTGAAGCTTTCTTT. Full variable domain (outside the CDR3, taken from reference TRBV7-9 and TRBJ1-1): DTGVSQNPRHKITKRGQNVTFRCDPISEHNRLYWYRQTLGQGPEFLTYFQNEAQLEKSRLLSDRFSAERPKGSFSTLEIQRTEQGDSAMYLCASSLAGGISEAFFGQGTRLTVV.